This T cell receptor (beta chain) came from a study of T cell repertoires in cytomegalovirus infection. The overall study: Public TCR beta signatures marked donors with CMV infection and the matching HLA. Regarding the study as a whole: Dominating the ex vivo response were TCR beta clonotypes that were CMV-specific and HLA-C-restricted.

From the reads, TCRdb called clonotypes with MiXCR, one entry per CDR3 protein. The sample comprises roughly 990,000 distinct CDR3 sequences, around a third of which are singletons, and roughly an eighth rests with the top ten. V shed 1 base and J shed 8 bases, with 23 bases lying between them. The CDR3 has 17 residues. Per the germline V gene, CDR1 is SGHTA and CDR2 is FQGTGA. This clonotype was picked up many times. The antigen is not known. Sample: cultured CD8+ T cells from PBMCs, taken from culture after CMV antigen stimulation. The sequence came from a human donor in good health (CMV status not recorded). Some clones in this sample may be carry-over from other donors' samples. This rearrangement joins TRBV7-3 to TRBJ1-1; D perhaps matches TRBD1 (6 bases). CDR3 nucleotides: TGTGCCAGCAGCTTAAGTCCGGGGGGGCGTGCAACCGAAGAAGCTTTCTTT. It encodes CASSLSPGGRATEEAFF.